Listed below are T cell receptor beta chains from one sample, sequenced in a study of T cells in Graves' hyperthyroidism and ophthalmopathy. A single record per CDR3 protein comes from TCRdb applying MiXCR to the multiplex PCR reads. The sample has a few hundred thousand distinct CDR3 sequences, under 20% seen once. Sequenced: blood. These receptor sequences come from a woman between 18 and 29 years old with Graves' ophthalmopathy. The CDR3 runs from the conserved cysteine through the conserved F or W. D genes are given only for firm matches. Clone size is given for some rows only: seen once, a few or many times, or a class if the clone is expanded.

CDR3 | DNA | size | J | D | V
CASRALAGVDGANVLTF | TGCGCCAGCAGAGCTCTAGCGGGAGTTGATGGGGCCAACGTCCTGACTTTC | many | TRBJ2-6 | TRBD2 | TRBV5-1
CASSYLRPAGLARYNEQFF | TGTGCCAGCAGTTACCTGAGACCCGCGGGACTAGCTCGCTACAATGAGCAGTTCTTC | . | TRBJ2-1 | TRBD2 | TRBV6-2/TRBV6-3
CASSIRGWGTQETQYF | TGTGCCAGTAGTATCCGCGGGTGGGGTACTCAAGAGACCCAGTACTTC | . | TRBJ2-5 | . | TRBV19
CASSYVNFNEQFF | TGTGCCAGCAGTTACGTCAACTTCAATGAGCAGTTCTTC | . | TRBJ2-1 | . | TRBV6-2/TRBV6-3
CASSPGLGTSSQFF | TGTGCCAGCAGCCCGGGACTGGGTACCAGTTCGCAGTTCTTC | many | TRBJ2-1 | . | TRBV7-3
CASSTPGLGPANEQFF | TGTGCCAGCAGTACCCCGGGACTAGGACCGGCCAATGAGCAGTTCTTC | . | TRBJ2-1 | TRBD2 | TRBV27
CSAPPVVSYNSPLHF | TGCAGTGCGCCGCCGGTAGTTTCCTATAATTCACCCCTCCACTTT | . | TRBJ1-6 | . | TRBV20-1
CASRKTGLFGYTF | TGTGCCAGCAGAAAGACAGGGTTGTTTGGCTACACCTTC | many | TRBJ1-2 | TRBD1 | TRBV28
CASSSAFPGQGRPDTQYF | TGCGCCAGCAGCTCCGCCTTCCCGGGACAGGGACGCCCAGATACGCAGTATTTT | many | TRBJ2-3 | TRBD1 | TRBV5-1
CSVVRQIYGYTF | TGCAGCGTTGTAAGACAGATCTATGGCTACACCTTC | . | TRBJ1-2 | . | TRBV29-1
CASGVTGGGSYNEQFF | TGTGCCAGCGGAGTCACGGGCGGGGGTTCCTACAATGAGCAGTTCTTC | many | TRBJ2-1 | TRBD2 | TRBV6-1
CATWSAGLNTEAFF | TGTGCCACTTGGTCGGCGGGGTTGAACACTGAAGCTTTCTTT | many | TRBJ1-1 | . | TRBV6-1
CASSLATVGYEQYF | TGTGCCAGCAGCCTAGCGACGGTTGGCTACGAGCAGTACTTC | few | TRBJ2-7 | . | TRBV7-2
CASSFNVNTGELFF | TGTGCCAGCAGTTTCAACGTGAACACCGGGGAGCTGTTTTTT | few | TRBJ2-2 | . | TRBV6-1
CSVEELGRQGETQYF | TGCAGCGTTGAAGAGCTGGGGAGGCAGGGGGAGACCCAGTACTTC | few | TRBJ2-5 | . | TRBV29-1
CASSFPGNEKLFF | TGTGCCAGCAGTTTCCCGGGTAACGAAAAACTGTTTTTT | many | TRBJ1-4 | . | TRBV28
CSATHGRQNSPLHF | TGCAGTGCTACCCATGGGAGACAGAATTCACCCCTCCACTTT | . | TRBJ1-6 | . | TRBV20-1
CASSVYPDRGYGYTF | TGTGCCAGCAGTGTATATCCGGACAGGGGGTATGGCTACACCTTC | many | TRBJ1-2 | TRBD1 | TRBV28
CASTRGPSYNEQFF | TGTGCCAGCACCCGGGGCCCTTCCTACAATGAGCAGTTCTTC | . | TRBJ2-1 | . | TRBV6-1
CASSLAVFDQQYF | TGTGCCAGCAGCTTGGCCGTGTTCGACCAGCAGTACTTC | few | TRBJ2-7 | . | TRBV5-6
CSVESPLAGAQYF | TGCAGCGTTGAAAGCCCCCTTGCTGGGGCCCAGTACTTC | . | TRBJ2-5 | . | TRBV29-1
CSVEGAYTEAFF | TGCAGCGTTGAGGGGGCTTATACTGAAGCTTTCTTT | many | TRBJ1-1 | . | TRBV29-1